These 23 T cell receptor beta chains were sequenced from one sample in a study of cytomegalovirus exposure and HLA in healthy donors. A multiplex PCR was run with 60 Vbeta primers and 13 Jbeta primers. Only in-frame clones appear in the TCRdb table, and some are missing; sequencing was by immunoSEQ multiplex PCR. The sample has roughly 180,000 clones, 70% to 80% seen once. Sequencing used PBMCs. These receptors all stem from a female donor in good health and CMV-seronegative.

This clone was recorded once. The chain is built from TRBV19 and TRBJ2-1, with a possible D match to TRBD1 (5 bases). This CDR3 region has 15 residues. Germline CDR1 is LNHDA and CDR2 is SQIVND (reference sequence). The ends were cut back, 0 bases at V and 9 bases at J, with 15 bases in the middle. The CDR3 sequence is CASSIDGVRAGEQFF. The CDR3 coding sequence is TGTGCCAGTAGTATAGATGGAGTCAGGGCCGGTGAGCAGTTCTTC.

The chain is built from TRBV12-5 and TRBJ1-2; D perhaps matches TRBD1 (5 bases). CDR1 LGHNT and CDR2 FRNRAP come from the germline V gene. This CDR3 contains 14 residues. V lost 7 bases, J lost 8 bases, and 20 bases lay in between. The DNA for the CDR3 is TGTGCTAGTGAGGGTACGCCAGGGAAGTGGGGCTACACCTTC. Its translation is CASEGTPGKWGYTF.

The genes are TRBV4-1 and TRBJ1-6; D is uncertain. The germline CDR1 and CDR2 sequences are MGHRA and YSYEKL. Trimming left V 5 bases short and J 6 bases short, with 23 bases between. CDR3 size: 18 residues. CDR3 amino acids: CASSSFPVGTGFNSPLHF. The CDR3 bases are TGCGCCAGCAGCTCCTTCCCGGTAGGCACCGGGTTTAATTCACCCCTCCACTTT.

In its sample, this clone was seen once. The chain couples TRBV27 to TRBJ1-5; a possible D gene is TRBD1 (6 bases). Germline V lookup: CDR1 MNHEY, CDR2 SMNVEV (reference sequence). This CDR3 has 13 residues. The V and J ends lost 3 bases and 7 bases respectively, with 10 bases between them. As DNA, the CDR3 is TGTGCCAGCAGTTTCGGGGGGCCCCAGCCCCAGCATTTT. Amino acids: CASSFGGPQPQHF.

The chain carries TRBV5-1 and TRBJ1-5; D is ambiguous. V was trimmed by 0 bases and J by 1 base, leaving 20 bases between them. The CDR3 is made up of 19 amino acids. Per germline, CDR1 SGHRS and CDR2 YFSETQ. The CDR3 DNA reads TGCGCCAGCAGCTTGGCCGCGGGGAGGCGTATCGAAAGCAATCAGCCCCAGCATTTT. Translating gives CASSLAAGRRIESNQPQHF.

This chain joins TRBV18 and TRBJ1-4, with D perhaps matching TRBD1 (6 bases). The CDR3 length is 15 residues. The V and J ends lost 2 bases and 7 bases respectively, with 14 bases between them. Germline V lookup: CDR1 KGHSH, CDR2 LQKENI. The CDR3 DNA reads TGTGCCAGCTCACCAACAGGGCCGCCGGGTGAAAAACTGTTTTTT. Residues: CASSPTGPPGEKLFF.

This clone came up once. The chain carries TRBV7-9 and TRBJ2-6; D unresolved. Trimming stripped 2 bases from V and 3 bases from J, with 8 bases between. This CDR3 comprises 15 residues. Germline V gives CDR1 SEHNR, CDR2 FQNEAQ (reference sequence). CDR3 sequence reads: CASSLQRFGANVLTF. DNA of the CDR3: TGTGCCAGCAGCTTACAGAGGTTTGGGGCCAACGTCCTGACTTTC.

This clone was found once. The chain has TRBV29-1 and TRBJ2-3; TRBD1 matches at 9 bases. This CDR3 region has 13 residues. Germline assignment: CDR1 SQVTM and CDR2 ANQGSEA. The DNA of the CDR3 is TGCAGGGGATGGGACAGGGGCACAGATACGCAGTATTTT. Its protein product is CRGWDRGTDTQYF.

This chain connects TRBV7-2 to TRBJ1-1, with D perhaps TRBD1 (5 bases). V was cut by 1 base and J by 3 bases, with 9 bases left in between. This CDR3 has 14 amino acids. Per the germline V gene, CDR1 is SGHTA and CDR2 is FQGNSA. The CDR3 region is CASSLVQGHTEAFF. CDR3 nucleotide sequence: TGTGCCAGCAGCTTAGTTCAGGGCCACACTGAAGCTTTCTTT.

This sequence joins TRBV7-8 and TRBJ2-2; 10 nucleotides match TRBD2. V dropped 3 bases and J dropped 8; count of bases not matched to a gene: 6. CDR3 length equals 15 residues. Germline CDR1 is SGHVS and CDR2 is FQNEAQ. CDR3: CASSLSLAGVGELFF. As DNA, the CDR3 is TGTGCCAGCAGCTTGAGTCTAGCGGGAGTTGGGGAGCTGTTTTTT.

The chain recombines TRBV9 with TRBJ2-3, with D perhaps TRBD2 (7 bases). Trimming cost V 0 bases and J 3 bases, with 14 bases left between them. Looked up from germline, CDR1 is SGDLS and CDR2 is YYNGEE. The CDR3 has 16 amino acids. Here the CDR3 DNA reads TGTGCCAGCAGCGTAGAGGGGAGGGGGAGGACAGATACGCAGTATTTT. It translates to CASSVEGRGRTDTQYF.

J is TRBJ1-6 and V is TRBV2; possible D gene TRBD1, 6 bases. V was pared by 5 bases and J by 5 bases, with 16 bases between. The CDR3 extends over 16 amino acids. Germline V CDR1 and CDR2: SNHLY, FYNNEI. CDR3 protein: CASSRLRDTDNSPLHF. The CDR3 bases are TGTGCCAGCAGTCGACTCCGGGACACTGATAATTCACCCCTCCACTTT.

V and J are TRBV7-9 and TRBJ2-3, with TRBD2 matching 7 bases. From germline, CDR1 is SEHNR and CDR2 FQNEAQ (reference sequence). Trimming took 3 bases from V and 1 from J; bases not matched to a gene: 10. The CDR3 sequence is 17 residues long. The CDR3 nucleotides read TGTGCCAGCAGCTTGGGAATAGGGAGGGTTCGCACAGATACGCAGTATTTT. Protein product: CASSLGIGRVRTDTQYF.

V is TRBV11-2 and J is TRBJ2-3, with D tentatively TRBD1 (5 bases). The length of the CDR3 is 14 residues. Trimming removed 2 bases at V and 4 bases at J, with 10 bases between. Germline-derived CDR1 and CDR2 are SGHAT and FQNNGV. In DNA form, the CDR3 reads TGTGCCAGCAGCTTATGGGGCTTACCAGATACGCAGTATTTT. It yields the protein CASSLWGLPDTQYF.

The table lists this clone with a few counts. The CDR3 sequence is CASTFGGQNSNTGELFF. CDR3 coding DNA: TGTGCCAGCACCTTTGGGGGACAGAACTCGAACACCGGGGAGCTGTTTTTT. The J gene is TRBJ2-2, the V gene TRBV7-9; TRBD1 agrees at 7 bases. Germline lookup yields CDR1 SEHNR and CDR2 FQNEAQ (reference sequence). V was clipped by 7 bases and J by 0 bases; unmatched bases: 11. CDR3 size: 17 residues.

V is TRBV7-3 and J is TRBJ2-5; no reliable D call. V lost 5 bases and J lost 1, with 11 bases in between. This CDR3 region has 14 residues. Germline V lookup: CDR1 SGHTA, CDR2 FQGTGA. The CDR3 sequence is CASSPTPAQETQYF. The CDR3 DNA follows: TGTGCCAGCAGCCCCACACCCGCCCAAGAGACCCAGTACTTC.

The chain's CDR3 is CASSLKQGGNTEAFF. The CDR3 coding sequence is TGTGCCAGCAGCTTGAAACAGGGGGGAAACACTGAAGCTTTCTTT. The chain joins TRBV5-4 to TRBJ1-1; 8 nucleotides align to TRBD1. Trimming cost V 1 base and J 2 bases; bases outside gene matches: 4. The CDR3 is made up of 15 amino acids. From germline, CDR1 is SGHNT and CDR2 YYREEE (reference sequence).

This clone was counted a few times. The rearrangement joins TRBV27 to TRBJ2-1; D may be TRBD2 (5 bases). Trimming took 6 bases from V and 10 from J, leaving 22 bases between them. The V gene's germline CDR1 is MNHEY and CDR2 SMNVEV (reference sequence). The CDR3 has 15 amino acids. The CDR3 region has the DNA TGTGCCAGCAGCCTTAATTCAGGAGGCCTGGCCGAGCAGTTCTTC. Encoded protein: CASSLNSGGLAEQFF.

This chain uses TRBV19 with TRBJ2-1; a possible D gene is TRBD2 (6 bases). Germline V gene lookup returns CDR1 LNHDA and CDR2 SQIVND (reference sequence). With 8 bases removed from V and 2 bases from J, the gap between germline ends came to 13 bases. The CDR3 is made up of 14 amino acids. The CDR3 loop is CASSPSATYNEQFF. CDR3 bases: TGTGCCAGTTCCCCTAGCGCAACCTACAATGAGCAGTTCTTC.

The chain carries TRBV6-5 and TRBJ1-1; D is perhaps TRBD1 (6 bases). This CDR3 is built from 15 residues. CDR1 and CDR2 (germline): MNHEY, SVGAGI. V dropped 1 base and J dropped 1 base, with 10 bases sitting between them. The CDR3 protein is CASSYFRTENTEAFF. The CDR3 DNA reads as TGTGCCAGCAGTTACTTCCGGACAGAGAACACTGAAGCTTTCTTT.

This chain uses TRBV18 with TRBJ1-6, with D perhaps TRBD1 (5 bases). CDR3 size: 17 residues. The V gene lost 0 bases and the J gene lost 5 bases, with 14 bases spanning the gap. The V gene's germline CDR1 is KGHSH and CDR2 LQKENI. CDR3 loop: CASSPPTGDHNNSPLHF. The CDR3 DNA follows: TGTGCCAGCTCACCACCAACGGGGGACCACAATAATTCACCCCTCCACTTT.

The CDR3 DNA reads as TGTGCCAGCAGCCACCTCCGGGACAGGGGCATGGCCCAGTACTTC. Its protein is CASSHLRDRGMAQYF. The chain has TRBV14 and TRBJ2-5; 10 bases map to TRBD1. The V gene end was trimmed by 3 bases and the J gene end by 9 bases; junction bases not matched to a gene: 10. Germline CDR1 and CDR2: SGHDN and FVKESK. CDR3 length: 15 residues.

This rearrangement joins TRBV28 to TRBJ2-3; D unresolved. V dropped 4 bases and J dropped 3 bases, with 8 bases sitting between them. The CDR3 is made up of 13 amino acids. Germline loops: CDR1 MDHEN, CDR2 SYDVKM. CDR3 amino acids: CASSSPGTDTQYF. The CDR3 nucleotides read TGTGCCAGCAGTTCGCCGGGTACAGATACGCAGTATTTT.